The clone carrying this T cell receptor (beta chain) was found many times. Its antigen is undetermined. This entry is derived from a study of T cell repertoires in cytomegalovirus infection. Study-wide points: Individuals carrying CMV plus the relevant HLA were identified by cumulative frequency of public TCR beta families.

Looked up from germline, CDR1 is SGHTA and CDR2 is FQGNSA. The CDR3 is made up of 13 amino acids. Trimming took 5 bases from V and 6 from J, leaving 10 bases between them. TCRdb called the reads again in MiXCR, with one record for every CDR3 protein. The table includes under 200,000 distinct CDR3 sequences, 8.5% to 10% detected once. The receptor's source is a human donor in good health (CMV status not recorded). Some clones in this sample may be carry-over from other donors' samples. J is TRBJ2-2 and V is TRBV7-2; D call uncertain. Sequencing used PBMCs. CDR3 in amino acids: CASSPRLSGELFF. The CDR3 bases are TGTGCCAGCAGCCCGCGTTTGTCCGGGGAGCTGTTTTTT.